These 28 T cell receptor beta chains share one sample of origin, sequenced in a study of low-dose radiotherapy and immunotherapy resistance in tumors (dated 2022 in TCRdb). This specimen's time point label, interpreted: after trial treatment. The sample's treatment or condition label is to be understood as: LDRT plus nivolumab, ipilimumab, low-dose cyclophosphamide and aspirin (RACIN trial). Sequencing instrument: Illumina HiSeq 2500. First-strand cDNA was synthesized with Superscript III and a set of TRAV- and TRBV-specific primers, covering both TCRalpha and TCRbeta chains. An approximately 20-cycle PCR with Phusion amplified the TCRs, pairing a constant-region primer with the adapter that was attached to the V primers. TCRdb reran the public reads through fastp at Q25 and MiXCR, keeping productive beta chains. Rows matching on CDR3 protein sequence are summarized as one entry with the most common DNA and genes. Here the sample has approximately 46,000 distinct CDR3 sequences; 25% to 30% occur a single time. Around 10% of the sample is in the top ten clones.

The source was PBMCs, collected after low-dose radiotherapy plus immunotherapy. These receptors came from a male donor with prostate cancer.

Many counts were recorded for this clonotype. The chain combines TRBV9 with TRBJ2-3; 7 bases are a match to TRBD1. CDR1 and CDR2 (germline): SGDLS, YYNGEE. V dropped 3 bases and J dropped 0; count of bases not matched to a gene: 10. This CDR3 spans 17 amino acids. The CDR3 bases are TGTGCCAGCAGCGCCGGGACAGATTATACTAGCACAGATACGCAGTATTTT. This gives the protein CASSAGTDYTSTDTQYF.

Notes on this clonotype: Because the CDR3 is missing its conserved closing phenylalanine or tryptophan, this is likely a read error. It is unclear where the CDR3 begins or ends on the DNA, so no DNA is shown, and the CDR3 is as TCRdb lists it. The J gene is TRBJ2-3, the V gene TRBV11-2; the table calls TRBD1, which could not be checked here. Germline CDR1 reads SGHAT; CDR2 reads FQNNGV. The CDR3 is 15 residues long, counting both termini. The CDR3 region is CASSPRASPGDTQFS.

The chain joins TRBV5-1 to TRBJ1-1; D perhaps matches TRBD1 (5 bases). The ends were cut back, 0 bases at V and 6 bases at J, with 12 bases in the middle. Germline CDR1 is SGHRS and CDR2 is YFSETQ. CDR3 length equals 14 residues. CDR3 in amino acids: CASSLGQGNAEAFF. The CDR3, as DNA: TGCGCCAGCAGCTTGGGGCAGGGTAACGCTGAAGCTTTCTTT. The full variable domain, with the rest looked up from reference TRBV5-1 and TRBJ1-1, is KAGVTQTPRYLIKTRGQQVTLSCSPISGHRSVSWYQQTPGQGLQFLFEYFSETQRNKGNFPGRFSGRQFSNSRSEMNVSTLELGDSALYLCASSLGQGNAEAFFGQGTRLTVV.

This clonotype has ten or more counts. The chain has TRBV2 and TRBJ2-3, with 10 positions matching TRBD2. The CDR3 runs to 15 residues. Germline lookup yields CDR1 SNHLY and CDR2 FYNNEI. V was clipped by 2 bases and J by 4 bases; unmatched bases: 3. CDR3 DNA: TGTGCCAGCAGTGAATCTAGCGGGGGCGCAGATACGCAGTATTTT. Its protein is CASSESSGGADTQYF.

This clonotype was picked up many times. The CDR3, as DNA: TGCGCCAGCCTTGCTCAAAGCGGGAGCTTGACAGATACGCAGTATTTT. Amino acid sequence: CASLAQSGSLTDTQYF. The chain is built from TRBV5-1 and TRBJ2-3; 8 bases agree with TRBD2. The CDR3 runs 16 residues. The J segment lost 3 bases and the V segment lost 7 bases, leaving 13 bases of the junction unmatched. The germline V gene encodes CDR1 SGHRS and CDR2 YFSETQ.

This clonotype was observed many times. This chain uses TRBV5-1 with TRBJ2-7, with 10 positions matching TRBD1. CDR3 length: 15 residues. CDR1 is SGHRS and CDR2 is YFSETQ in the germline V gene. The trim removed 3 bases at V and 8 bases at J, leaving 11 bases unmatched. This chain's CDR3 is CASSSRGTGEEKQYF. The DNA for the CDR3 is TGCGCCAGCAGCTCCCGGGGGACAGGGGAGGAAAAGCAGTACTTC.

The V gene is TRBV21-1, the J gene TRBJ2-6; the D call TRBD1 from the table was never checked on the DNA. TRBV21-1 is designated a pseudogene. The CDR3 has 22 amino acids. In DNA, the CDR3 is TGTGCCAGCAGCAAAGTCCACCAACTCCTCCGGGACATATGCTCTGGGGCCAACGTCCTGACTTTC. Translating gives CASSKVHQLLRDICSGANVLTF.

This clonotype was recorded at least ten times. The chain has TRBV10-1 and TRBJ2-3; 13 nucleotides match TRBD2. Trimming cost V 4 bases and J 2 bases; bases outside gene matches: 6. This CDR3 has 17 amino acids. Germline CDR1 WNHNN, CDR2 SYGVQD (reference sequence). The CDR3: CASSGPGLAGPTDTQYF. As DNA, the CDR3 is TGCGCCAGCAGTGGACCGGGACTAGCGGGGCCCACAGATACGCAGTATTTT.

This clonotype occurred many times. The CDR3 DNA reads as TGTGCCAGCAGCCCCCCGGGACTAAAAGAGACCCAGTACTTC. Its protein is CASSPPGLKETQYF. V usage is TRBV7-3 and J usage is TRBJ2-5; TRBD2 aligns across 7 bases. The CDR3 covers 14 residues. The germline CDR1 and CDR2 sequences are SGHTA and FQGTGA. V lost 5 bases, J lost 3 bases, and 6 bases stayed unmatched.

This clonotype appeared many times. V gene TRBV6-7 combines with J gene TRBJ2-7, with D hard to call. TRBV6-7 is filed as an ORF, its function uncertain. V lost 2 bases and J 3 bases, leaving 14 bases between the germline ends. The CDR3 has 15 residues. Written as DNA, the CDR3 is TGTGCCAGCAGTTACGATGGAGTCCCCTACTACGAGCAGTACTTC. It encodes CASSYDGVPYYEQYF.

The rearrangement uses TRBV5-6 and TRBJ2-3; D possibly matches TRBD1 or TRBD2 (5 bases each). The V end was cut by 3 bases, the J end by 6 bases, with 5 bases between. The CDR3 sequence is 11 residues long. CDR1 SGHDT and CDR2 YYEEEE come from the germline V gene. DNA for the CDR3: TGTGCCAGCAGCTGGGACGATACGCAGTATTTT. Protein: CASSWDDTQYF.

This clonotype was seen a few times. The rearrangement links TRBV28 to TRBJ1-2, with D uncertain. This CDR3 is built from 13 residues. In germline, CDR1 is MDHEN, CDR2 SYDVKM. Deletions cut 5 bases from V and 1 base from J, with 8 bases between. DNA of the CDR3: TGTGCCAGCAGTATGCCGCATAACTATGGCTACACCTTC. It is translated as CASSMPHNYGYTF.

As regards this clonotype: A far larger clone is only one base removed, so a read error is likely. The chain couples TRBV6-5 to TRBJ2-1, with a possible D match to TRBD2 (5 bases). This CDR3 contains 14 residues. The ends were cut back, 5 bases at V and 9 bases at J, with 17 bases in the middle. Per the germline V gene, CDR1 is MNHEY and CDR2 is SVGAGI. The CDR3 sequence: CASSEYRTQVEQFF. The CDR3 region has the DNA TGTGCCAGCAGTGAATATAGGACTCAGGTTGAGCAGTTCTTC.

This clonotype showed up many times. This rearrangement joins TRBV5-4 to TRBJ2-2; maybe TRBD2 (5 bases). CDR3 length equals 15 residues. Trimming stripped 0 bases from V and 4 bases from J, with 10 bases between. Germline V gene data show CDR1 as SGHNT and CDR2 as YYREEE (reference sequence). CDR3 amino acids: CASSLGSGATGELFF. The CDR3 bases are TGTGCCAGCAGCTTGGGAAGCGGAGCCACCGGGGAGCTGTTTTTT.

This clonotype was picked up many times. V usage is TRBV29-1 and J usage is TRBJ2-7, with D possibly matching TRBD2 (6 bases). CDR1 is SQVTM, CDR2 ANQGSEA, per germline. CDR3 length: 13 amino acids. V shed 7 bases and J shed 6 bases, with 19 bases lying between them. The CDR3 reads CSGRGVSVGEQYF. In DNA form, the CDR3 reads TGCAGCGGACGCGGGGTTTCTGTGGGCGAGCAGTACTTC.

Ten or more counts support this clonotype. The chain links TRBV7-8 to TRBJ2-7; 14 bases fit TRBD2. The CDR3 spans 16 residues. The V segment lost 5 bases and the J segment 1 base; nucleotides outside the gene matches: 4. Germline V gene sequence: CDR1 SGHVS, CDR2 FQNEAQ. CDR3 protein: CASSTRLAGGSYEQYF. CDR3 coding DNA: TGTGCCAGCAGCACTAGACTAGCGGGAGGGTCCTACGAGCAGTACTTC.

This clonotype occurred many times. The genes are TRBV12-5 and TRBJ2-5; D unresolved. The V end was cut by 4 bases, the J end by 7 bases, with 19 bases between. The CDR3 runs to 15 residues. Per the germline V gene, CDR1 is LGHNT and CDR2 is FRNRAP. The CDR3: CASGSNRLQSGTQYF. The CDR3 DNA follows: TGTGCTAGTGGTTCCAACCGACTGCAATCGGGGACCCAGTACTTC.

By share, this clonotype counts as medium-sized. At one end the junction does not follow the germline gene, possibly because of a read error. CDR3 nucleotides: TGTGCCAGCAGCCCAGGAAGGTCTGGGGCCAACGTCCTGACTTTC. It yields the protein CASSPGRSGANVLTF. This rearrangement joins TRBV5-1 to TRBJ2-6; no definite D call. The germline gives CDR1 SGHRS, CDR2 YFSETQ. CDR3 length: 15 residues.

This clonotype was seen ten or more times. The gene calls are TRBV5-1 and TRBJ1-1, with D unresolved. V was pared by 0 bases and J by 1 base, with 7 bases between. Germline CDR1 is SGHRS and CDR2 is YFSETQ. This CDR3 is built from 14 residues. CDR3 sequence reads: CASSLEWPNTEAFF. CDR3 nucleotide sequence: TGCGCCAGCAGCTTGGAATGGCCGAACACTGAAGCTTTCTTT.

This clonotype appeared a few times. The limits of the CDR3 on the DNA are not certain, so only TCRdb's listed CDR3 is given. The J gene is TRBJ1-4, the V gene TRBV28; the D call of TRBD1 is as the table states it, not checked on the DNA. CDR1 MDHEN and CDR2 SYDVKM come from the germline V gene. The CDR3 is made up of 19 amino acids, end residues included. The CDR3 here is CASSLPRGKQAREEKLFFF.

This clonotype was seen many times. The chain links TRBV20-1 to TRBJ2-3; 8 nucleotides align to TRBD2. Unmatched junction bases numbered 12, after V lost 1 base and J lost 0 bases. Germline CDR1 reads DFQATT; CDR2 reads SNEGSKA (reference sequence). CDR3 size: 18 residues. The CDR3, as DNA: TGCAGTGCTAGAGGTGGGGCTAGCGGGCAGACTAGCACAGATACGCAGTATTTT. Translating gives CSARGGASGQTSTDTQYF.

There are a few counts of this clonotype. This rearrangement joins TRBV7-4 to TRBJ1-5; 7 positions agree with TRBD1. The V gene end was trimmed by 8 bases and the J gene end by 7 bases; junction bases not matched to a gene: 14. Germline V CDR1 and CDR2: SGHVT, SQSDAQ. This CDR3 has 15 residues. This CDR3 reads CASGSGEGAGQPQHF. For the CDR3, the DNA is TGTGCCAGCGGATCAGGCGAGGGGGCTGGACAGCCCCAGCATTTT.

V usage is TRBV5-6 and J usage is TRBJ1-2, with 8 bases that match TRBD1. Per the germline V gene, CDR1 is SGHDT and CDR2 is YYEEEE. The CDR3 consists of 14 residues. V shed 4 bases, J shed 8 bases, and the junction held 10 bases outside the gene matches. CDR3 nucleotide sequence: TGTGCCAGCAGCCCCGGACAGGGTCGTCGCGGCTACACCTTC. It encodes CASSPGQGRRGYTF.

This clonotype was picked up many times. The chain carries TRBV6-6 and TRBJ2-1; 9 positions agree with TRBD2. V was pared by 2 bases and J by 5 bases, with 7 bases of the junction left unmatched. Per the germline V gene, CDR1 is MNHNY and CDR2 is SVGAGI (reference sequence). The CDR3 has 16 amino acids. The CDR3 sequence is CASSYGSGSADNEQFF. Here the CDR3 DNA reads TGTGCCAGCAGTTACGGTAGCGGGAGCGCCGACAATGAGCAGTTCTTC.

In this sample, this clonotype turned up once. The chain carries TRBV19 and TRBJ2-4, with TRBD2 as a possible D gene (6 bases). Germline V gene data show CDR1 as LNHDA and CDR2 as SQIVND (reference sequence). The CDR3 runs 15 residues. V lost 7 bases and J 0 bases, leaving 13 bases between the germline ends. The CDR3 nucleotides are TGTGCCAGTACTAGGGGACTCATAGCCAAAAACATTCAGTACTTC. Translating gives CASTRGLIAKNIQYF.

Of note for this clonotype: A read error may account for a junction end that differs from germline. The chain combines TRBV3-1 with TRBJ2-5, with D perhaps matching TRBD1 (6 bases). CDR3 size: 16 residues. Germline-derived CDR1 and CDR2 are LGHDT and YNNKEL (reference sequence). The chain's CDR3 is CASSPLGRGIQETRYF. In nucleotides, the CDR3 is TGTGCCAGCAGCCCCTTAGGTAGGGGGATACAAGAGACCCGGTACTTC.

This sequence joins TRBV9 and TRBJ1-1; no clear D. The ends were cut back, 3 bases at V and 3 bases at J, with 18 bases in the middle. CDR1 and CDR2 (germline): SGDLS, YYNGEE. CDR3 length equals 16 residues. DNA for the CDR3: TGTGCCAGCAGCGGGTATGGCCCGGGTCTGGACACTGAAGCTTTCTTT. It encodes CASSGYGPGLDTEAFF.

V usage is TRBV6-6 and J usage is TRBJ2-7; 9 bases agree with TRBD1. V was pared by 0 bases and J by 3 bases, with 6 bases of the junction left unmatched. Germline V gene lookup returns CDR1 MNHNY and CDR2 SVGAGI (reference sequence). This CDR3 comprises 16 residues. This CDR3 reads CASSYSIETGGYEQYF. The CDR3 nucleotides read TGTGCCAGCAGTTACTCGATTGAGACAGGGGGCTACGAGCAGTACTTC.